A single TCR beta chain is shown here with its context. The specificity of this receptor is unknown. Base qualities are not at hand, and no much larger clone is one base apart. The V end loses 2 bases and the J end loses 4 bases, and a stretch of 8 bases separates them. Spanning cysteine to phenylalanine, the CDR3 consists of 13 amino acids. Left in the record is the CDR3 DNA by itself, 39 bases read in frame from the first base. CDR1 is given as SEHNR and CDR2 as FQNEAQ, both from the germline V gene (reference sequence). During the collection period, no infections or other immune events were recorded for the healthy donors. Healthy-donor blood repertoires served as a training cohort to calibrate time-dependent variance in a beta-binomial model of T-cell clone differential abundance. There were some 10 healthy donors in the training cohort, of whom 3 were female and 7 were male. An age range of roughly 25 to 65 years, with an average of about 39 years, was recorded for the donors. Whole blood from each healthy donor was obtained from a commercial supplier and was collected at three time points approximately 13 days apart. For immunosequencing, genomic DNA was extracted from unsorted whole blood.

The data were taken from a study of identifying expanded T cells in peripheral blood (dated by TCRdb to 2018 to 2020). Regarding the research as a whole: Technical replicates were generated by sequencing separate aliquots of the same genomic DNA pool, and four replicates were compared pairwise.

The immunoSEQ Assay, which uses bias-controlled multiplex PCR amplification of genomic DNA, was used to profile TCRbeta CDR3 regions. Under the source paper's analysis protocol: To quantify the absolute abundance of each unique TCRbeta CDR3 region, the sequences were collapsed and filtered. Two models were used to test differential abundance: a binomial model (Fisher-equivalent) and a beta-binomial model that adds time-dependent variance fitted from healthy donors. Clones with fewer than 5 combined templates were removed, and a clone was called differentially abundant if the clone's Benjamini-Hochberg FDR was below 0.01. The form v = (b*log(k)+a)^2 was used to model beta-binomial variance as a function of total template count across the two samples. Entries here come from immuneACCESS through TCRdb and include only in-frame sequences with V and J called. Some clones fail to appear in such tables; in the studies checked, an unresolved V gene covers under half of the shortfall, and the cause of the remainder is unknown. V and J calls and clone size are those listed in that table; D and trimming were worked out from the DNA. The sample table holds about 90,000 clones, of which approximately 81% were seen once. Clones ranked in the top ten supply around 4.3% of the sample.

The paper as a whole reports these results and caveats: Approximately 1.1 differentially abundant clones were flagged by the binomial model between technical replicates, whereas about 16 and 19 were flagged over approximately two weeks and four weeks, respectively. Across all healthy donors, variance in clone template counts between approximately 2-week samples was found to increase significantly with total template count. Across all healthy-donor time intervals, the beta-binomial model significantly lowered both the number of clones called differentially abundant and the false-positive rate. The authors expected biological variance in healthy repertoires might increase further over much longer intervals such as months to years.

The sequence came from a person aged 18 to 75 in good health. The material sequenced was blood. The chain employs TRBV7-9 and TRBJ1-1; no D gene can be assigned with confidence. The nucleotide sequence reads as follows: TGTGCCAGCAGCTTACGCGGATTCACTGAAGCTTTCTTT. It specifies CASSLRGFTEAFF.